The 21 T cell receptor beta chains given below trace back to one sample, sequenced in a study of blood T cell repertoires in COVID-19 (TCRdb year 2020). Receptor amplification or capture employed the immunoSEQ multiplex PCR assay. The table comes from immuneACCESS by way of TCRdb, which keeps in-frame sequences with V and J called. Part of the clones is missing from these tables; in studies checked, under half for an unresolved V gene and the rest for unknown reasons. This sample gives about 67,000 clones in total; 87% of them show up just once. The ten largest clones represent around 5% of the sample. The sample comprised peripheral blood. The origin of the receptors is a man aged 50-59 years with active COVID-19.

The chain employs TRBV19 and TRBJ1-5; 8 bases are a match to TRBD1. The ends lost 3 bases at V and 7 bases at J; junction bases unmatched: 11. Per the germline V gene, CDR1 is LNHDA and CDR2 is SQIVND (reference sequence). The CDR3 consists of 16 residues. This CDR3 is CASSMVPGGARQPQHF. The CDR3 DNA follows: TGTGCCAGTAGTATGGTGCCAGGGGGCGCGAGGCAGCCCCAGCATTTT.

The gene calls are TRBV7-2 and TRBJ1-2; TRBD1 agrees at 10 bases. The V segment lost 5 bases and the J segment 7 bases; nucleotides outside the gene matches: 4. The CDR3 is made up of 13 amino acids. Germline values: CDR1 SGHTA, CDR2 FQGNSA. CDR3 amino acids: CASSPRTGGGYTF. The CDR3 DNA follows: TGTGCCAGCAGCCCTCGGACAGGGGGTGGCTACACCTTC.

The CDR3 nucleotides read TGTGCCAGCAGTCGACAGGGACCCTATAATTCACCCCTCCACTTT. It is translated as CASSRQGPYNSPLHF. This chain uses TRBV6-2 or TRBV6-3 with TRBJ1-6; 7 bases fit TRBD1. The germline V gene encodes CDR1 MNHEY and CDR2 SVGEGT. The CDR3 runs to 15 residues. With 5 bases clipped from V and 2 bases from J, the junction kept 3 bases outside the gene matches.

This chain uses TRBV7-3 with TRBJ2-3; 10 bases line up with TRBD2. The length of the CDR3 is 14 residues. Germline V lookup: CDR1 SGHTA, CDR2 FQGTGA. V gave up 5 bases and J gave up 8 bases; unmatched junction bases: 7. CDR3 amino acids: CASSVAGGTGTQYF. The CDR3 nucleotides read TGTGCCAGCAGCGTAGCGGGAGGCACTGGTACGCAGTATTTT.

The V call is TRBV27, the J call TRBJ1-6; D not resolved. Trimming took off 0 bases at V and 10 bases at J, with 13 bases between the two ends. The CDR3 spans 15 residues. In germline, CDR1 is MNHEY, CDR2 SMNVEV (reference sequence). The CDR3 loop reads CASSLSTRVRSPLHF. DNA of the CDR3: TGTGCCAGCAGTTTATCGACCCGGGTTCGATCACCCCTCCACTTT.

The chain links TRBV11-1 to TRBJ2-3, with D unresolved. Germline loops: CDR1 SGHAT, CDR2 FQDESV (reference sequence). Trimming pared 1 base from V and 5 bases from J, leaving 7 bases between. This CDR3 spans 13 amino acids. The CDR3 here is CASSLGLQDTQYF. As DNA, the CDR3 is TGTGCCAGCAGCTTAGGGCTCCAAGATACGCAGTATTTT. Complete variable domain (other parts from reference TRBV11-1 and TRBJ2-3): EAEVAQSPRYKITEKSQAVAFWCDPISGHATLYWYRQILGQGPELLVQFQDESVVDDSQLPKDRFSAERLKGVDSTLKIQPAELGDSAMYLCASSLGLQDTQYFGPGTRLTVL.

This chain joins TRBV4-3 and TRBJ1-1; D ambiguous. The germline V and J ends were trimmed by 0 bases and 0 bases, with 11 bases remaining between them. The CDR3 contains 16 residues. Per germline, CDR1 LGHNA and CDR2 YSLEER. CDR3 nucleotide sequence: TGCGCCAGCAGCCAAGATGAAGCAGCGATGAACACTGAAGCTTTCTTT. This codes for CASSQDEAAMNTEAFF.

The chain links TRBV25-1 to TRBJ1-1; D possibly corresponds to TRBD1 (5 bases). In germline, CDR1 is MGHDK, CDR2 SYGVNS. CDR3 length: 13 residues. The ends were cut back, 6 bases at V and 8 bases at J, with 16 bases in the middle. This CDR3 reads CASRGGAYGEAFF. The CDR3 DNA is TGTGCCAGCAGGGGGGGAGCGTACGGCGAAGCTTTCTTT.

The chain carries TRBV2 and TRBJ1-5; no reliable D call. Between the trimmed V and J ends, which lost 5 bases and 6 bases, there was a span of 14 bases. In germline, CDR1 is SNHLY, CDR2 FYNNEI. The CDR3 has 14 residues. As DNA, the CDR3 is TGTGCCAGCAGTTACCCGGAGGGCAGTCAGCCCCAGCATTTT. Translation gives CASSYPEGSQPQHF.

V gene TRBV11-2 combines with J gene TRBJ2-2, with 9 bases matching TRBD2. The CDR3 is 16 amino acids. After removal of 3 bases from V and 1 base from J, the junction contained 3 bases not matched to a gene. Germline CDR1 is SGHAT and CDR2 is FQNNGV. This CDR3 is CASSFGTSWNTGELFF. In DNA form, the CDR3 reads TGTGCCAGCAGCTTCGGGACTAGCTGGAACACCGGGGAGCTGTTTTTT. The whole variable domain, filled in from reference TRBV11-2 and TRBJ2-2, reads EAGVAQSPRYKIIEKRQSVAFWCNPISGHATLYWYQQILGQGPKLLIQFQNNGVVDDSQLPKDRFSAERLKGVDSTLKIQPAKLEDSAVYLCASSFGTSWNTGELFFGEGSRLTVL.

V and J are TRBV7-2 and TRBJ2-2; 11 bases are a match to TRBD2. This CDR3 has 16 amino acids. After removal of 5 bases from V and 5 bases from J, the junction contained 7 bases not matched to a gene. Looked up from germline, CDR1 is SGHTA and CDR2 is FQGNSA. The CDR3 bases are TGTGCCAGCAGCCCCGCTAGCGGGAGGCGAACCGGGGAGCTGTTTTTT. It codes for CASSPASGRRTGELFF.

There are a few counts of this clone. This sample includes further DNA sequences coding for the same CDR3. The chain uses TRBV20-1 and TRBJ1-2; a possible D gene is TRBD1 (6 bases). Trimming pared 3 bases from V and 8 bases from J, leaving 10 bases between. The germline V gene has CDR1 DFQATT and CDR2 SNEGSKA (reference sequence). The CDR3 loop spans 11 amino acids. The CDR3 loop is CSASSGEGYTF. The DNA of the CDR3 is TGCAGTGCTAGCTCAGGGGAAGGCTACACCTTC.

V usage is TRBV14 and J usage is TRBJ1-1; 8 bases match TRBD1. V lost 3 bases, J lost 6 bases, and 6 bases stayed unmatched. The CDR3 runs to 14 residues. Germline assignment: CDR1 SGHDN and CDR2 FVKESK. The CDR3 region has the DNA TGTGCCAGCAGCCAGAGGACAGGGCGCTCTGAAGCTTTCTTT. It translates to CASSQRTGRSEAFF.

This sequence joins TRBV7-2 and TRBJ1-6; D ambiguous. Germline CDR1 is SGHTA and CDR2 is FQGNSA. V dropped 1 base and J dropped 9 bases, with 13 bases sitting between them. The CDR3 covers 15 residues. CDR3 loop: CASSLGWSGISPLHF. CDR3 nucleotides: TGTGCCAGCAGCTTAGGTTGGTCCGGGATTTCACCCCTCCACTTT.

J is TRBJ2-7 and V is TRBV14; possibly TRBD2 for D (6 bases). This CDR3 region has 15 residues. V dropped 4 bases and J dropped 3 bases, with 16 bases sitting between them. Germline-derived CDR1 and CDR2 are SGHDN and FVKESK. The CDR3 region has the DNA TGTGCCAGCAGCCGATCTAGCGTGCCCTTCTACGAGCAGTACTTC. This gives the protein CASSRSSVPFYEQYF.

V is TRBV6-1 and J is TRBJ1-1; D gene ambiguous. Germline CDR1 and CDR2: MNHNS and SASEGT. V dropped 3 bases and J dropped 2 bases, with 10 bases sitting between them. The CDR3 is 14 amino acids. The CDR3 nucleotides read TGTGCCAGCAGTGATATAGGGAGAAACACTGAAGCTTTCTTT. The encoded protein is CASSDIGRNTEAFF.

This chain links TRBV29-1 with TRBJ1-2; the match to TRBD1 covers 7 bases. The V gene's germline CDR1 is SQVTM and CDR2 ANQGSEA. V shed 7 bases, J shed 0 bases, and the junction held 8 bases outside the gene matches. The CDR3 covers 14 residues. CDR3 sequence (DNA): TGCAGCGCCAGGGACAGCGCATCTAACTATGGCTACACCTTC. Translating gives CSARDSASNYGYTF.

This clone was detected a few times. V usage is TRBV19 and J usage is TRBJ1-2, with D possibly matching TRBD1 (6 bases). V gave up 3 bases and J gave up 2 bases, with 19 bases separating them. This CDR3 is built from 17 residues. CDR1 and CDR2 (germline): LNHDA, SQIVND (reference sequence). The CDR3 sequence: CASSILWAGDGNYGYTF. The CDR3 DNA reads TGTGCCAGTAGTATTCTCTGGGCAGGGGACGGAAACTATGGCTACACCTTC.

This chain uses TRBV7-2 with TRBJ2-7; D perhaps matches TRBD2 (6 bases). The germline V and J ends were trimmed by 5 bases and 0 bases, with 11 bases remaining between them. The CDR3 is 14 residues long. Germline values: CDR1 SGHTA, CDR2 FQGNSA. CDR3 sequence reads: CASSPSGDSYEQYF. Here the CDR3 DNA reads TGTGCCAGCAGCCCCTCGGGGGACTCCTACGAGCAGTACTTC.

The gene calls are TRBV6-5 and TRBJ2-3, with TRBD2 matching over 9 bases. The CDR3 is 15 residues long. The germline CDR1 and CDR2 sequences are MNHEY and SVGAGI. The ends lost 6 bases at V and 6 bases at J; junction bases unmatched: 10. Here the CDR3 reads CASSGPGGRADTQYF. The CDR3, as DNA: TGTGCCAGCAGCGGACCGGGCGGGAGGGCTGATACGCAGTATTTT.

The J gene is TRBJ1-5, the V gene TRBV7-9; possibly TRBD1 for D (5 bases). Germline assignment: CDR1 SEHNR and CDR2 FQNEAQ (reference sequence). This CDR3 is 14 amino acids long. With 5 bases removed from V and 0 bases from J, the gap between germline ends came to 8 bases. The CDR3 DNA is TGTGCCAGCAGCCCGACAGCTAGCAATCAGCCCCAGCATTTT. It yields the protein CASSPTASNQPQHF.